This T cell receptor beta chain came from a study of early T cells in non-severe SARS-CoV-2 infection. Study at large: Chains stayed unpaired after sequencing of bulk RNA from unsorted whole blood. Study conclusions and caveats: Matching against VDJdb likely underestimated virus-specific expansions, favoring anti-spike CD8.

This clonotype is labeled medium-sized. Its target is unknown. Germline CDR1 is SQVTM and CDR2 is ANQGSEA. This CDR3 region has 14 residues. Trimming pared 0 bases from V and 2 bases from J, leaving 10 bases between. TCRdb re-derived calls from the 5' RACE reads in MiXCR, one entry per CDR3 protein. This sample has more than 45,000 distinct CDR3 sequences, with approximately 8% found just once. The sequenced material came from whole blood. The receptor was derived from an adult who was a healthcare worker with PCR-confirmed SARS-CoV-2 infection or an uninfected control (not recorded which). The V call is TRBV29-1, the J call TRBJ1-2; D is ambiguous. CDR3 bases: TGCAGCGTTGAAGAAGCCAGGAAGAACTATGGCTACACCTTC. It yields the protein CSVEEARKNYGYTF. Complete variable domain (other parts from reference TRBV29-1 and TRBJ1-2): SAVISQKPSRDICQRGTSLTIQCQVDSQVTMMFWYRQQPGQSLTLIATANQGSEATYESGFVIDKFPISRPNLTFSTLTVSNMSPEDSSIYLCSVEEARKNYGYTFGSGTRLTVV.